The 6 T cell receptor beta chains below come from one sample, sequenced in a study of response to subunit inactivated influenza vaccine listed by TCRdb under 2018. To prepare the library, RT-PCR was applied. Reads for this sample came from an Illumina HiSeq 2500. TCRdb took the public reads, trimmed them with fastp at Q25, ran MiXCR for clone calling and kept in-frame beta chains. Rows are unified per CDR3 protein, each entry keeping the most common DNA and genes. This sample lists about 780,000 distinct CDR3 sequences; approximately 18% were detected once. The ten most abundant clones make up about a tenth of the sample. The sequencing used PBMCs from blood, collected roughly 5 days after vaccination. The source of these receptors is a man aged 50-59 years who received an inactivated influenza vaccine. Donor details come from another sample of the same person, matched by shared clones.

A few counts support this clonotype. The CDR3 DNA reads as TGTGCCAGCAGTTACTCGGCCCCGAGCACTGAAGCTTTCTTT. It translates to CASSYSAPSTEAFF. The V gene is TRBV6-5, the J gene TRBJ1-1; no reliable D call. Germline V lookup: CDR1 MNHEY, CDR2 SVGAGI. V lost 0 bases and J 4 bases, leaving 9 bases between the germline ends. This CDR3 spans 14 amino acids.

This clonotype showed up just a few times. The rearrangement joins TRBV14 to TRBJ2-7; D might be TRBD2 (6 bases). The CDR3 runs 16 residues. In germline, CDR1 is SGHDN, CDR2 FVKESK. Trimming removed 4 bases from V and 6 bases from J, with 22 bases in between. CDR3 region: CASSRRSLAPGSEQYF. The CDR3 DNA follows: TGTGCCAGCAGCCGAAGAAGCCTAGCGCCGGGGAGCGAGCAGTACTTC.

CDR3 nucleotides: TGTGCCAGCAGTTCCCCTAGCGGGGGGGCCATAACAGATACGCAGTATTTT. Its protein product is CASSSPSGGAITDTQYF. The chain couples TRBV28 to TRBJ2-3; 12 bases match TRBD2. Germline V gene data show CDR1 as MDHEN and CDR2 as SYDVKM. V shed 4 bases, J shed 3 bases, and the junction held 8 bases outside the gene matches. The CDR3 spans 17 residues. Together with reference TRBV28 and TRBJ2-3, the CDR3 gives the full variable domain: DVKVTQSSRYLVKRTGEKVFLECVQDMDHENMFWYRQDPGLGLRLIYFSYDVKMKEKGDIPEGYSVSREKKERFSLILESASTNQTSMYLCASSSPSGGAITDTQYFGPGTRLTVL.

The chain employs TRBV24-1 and TRBJ2-7, with D possibly matching TRBD2 (6 bases). V gave up 1 base and J gave up 3 bases, with 12 bases separating them. Germline V lookup: CDR1 KGHDR, CDR2 SFDVKD. The CDR3 runs to 15 residues. The CDR3 region is CATSDFRDSLYEQYF. Written as DNA, the CDR3 is TGTGCCACCAGTGATTTCAGGGACTCACTCTACGAGCAGTACTTC.

This rearrangement joins TRBV20-1 to TRBJ2-2; D might be TRBD2 (6 bases). From germline, CDR1 is DFQATT and CDR2 SNEGSKA (reference sequence). This CDR3 region has 12 residues. V dropped 4 bases and J dropped 7 bases, with 10 bases sitting between them. The CDR3 is CSANLGGGELFF. CDR3 sequence (DNA): TGCAGTGCTAATCTCGGGGGCGGGGAGCTGTTTTTT.

This clonotype was seen a handful of times. The chain uses TRBV24-1 and TRBJ2-2; tentatively, D is TRBD2 (5 bases). The CDR3 loop spans 12 amino acids. Germline assignment: CDR1 KGHDR and CDR2 SFDVKD. V lost 8 bases and J lost 5, with 8 bases in between. DNA of the CDR3: TGTGCCACCATAGCGTCGACCGGGGAGCTGTTTTTT. Amino acid sequence: CATIASTGELFF.